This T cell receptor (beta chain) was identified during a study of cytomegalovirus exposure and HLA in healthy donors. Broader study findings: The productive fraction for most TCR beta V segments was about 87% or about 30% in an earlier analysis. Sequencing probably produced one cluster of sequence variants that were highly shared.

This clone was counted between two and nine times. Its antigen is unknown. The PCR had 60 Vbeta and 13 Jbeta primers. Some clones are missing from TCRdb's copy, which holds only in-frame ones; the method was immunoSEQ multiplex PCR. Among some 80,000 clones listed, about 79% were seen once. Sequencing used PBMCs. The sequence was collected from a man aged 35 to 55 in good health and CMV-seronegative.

Here the CDR3 DNA reads TGTGCCAGTAGTGTGGGACTAGCAACCGATGAGCAGTTCTTC. Translation gives CASSVGLATDEQFF. This chain uses TRBV19 with TRBJ2-1; 9 bases agree with TRBD2. J gave up 8 bases and V 5 bases, and 7 bases lay outside the gene matches. Germline V gene data show CDR1 as LNHDA and CDR2 as SQIVND (reference sequence). The CDR3 consists of 14 residues.